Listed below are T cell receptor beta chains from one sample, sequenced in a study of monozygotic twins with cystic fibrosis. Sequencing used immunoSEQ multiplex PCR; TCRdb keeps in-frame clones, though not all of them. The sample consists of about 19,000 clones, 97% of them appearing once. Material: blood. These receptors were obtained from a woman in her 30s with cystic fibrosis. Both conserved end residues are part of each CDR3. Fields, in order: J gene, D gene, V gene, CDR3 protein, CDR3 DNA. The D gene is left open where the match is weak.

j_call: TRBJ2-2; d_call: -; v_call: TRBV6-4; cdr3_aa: CASSDSGLNTGELFF; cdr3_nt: TGTGCCAGCAGTGATTCCGGTTTGAACACCGGGGAGCTGTTTTTT
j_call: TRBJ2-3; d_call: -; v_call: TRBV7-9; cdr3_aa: CASSNRDGTDTQYF; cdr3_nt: TGTGCCAGCAGCAACAGGGATGGCACAGATACGCAGTATTTT
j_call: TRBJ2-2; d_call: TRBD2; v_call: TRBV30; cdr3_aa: CAWSAPGTSGANTGELFF; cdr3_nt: TGTGCCTGGAGTGCCCCCGGGACTAGCGGCGCGAACACCGGGGAGCTGTTTTTT
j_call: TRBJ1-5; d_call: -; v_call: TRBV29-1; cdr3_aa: CSVKEGAGQPQHF; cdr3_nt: TGCAGCGTGAAAGAAGGGGCAGGACAGCCCCAGCATTTT
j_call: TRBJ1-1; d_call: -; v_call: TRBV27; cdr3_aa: CASSLAGLNTEAFF; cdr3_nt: TGTGCCAGCAGTTTAGCTGGGCTTAACACTGAAGCTTTCTTT
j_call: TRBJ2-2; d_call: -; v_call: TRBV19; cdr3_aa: CASSGRGRELFF; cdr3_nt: TGTGCCAGTAGTGGTAGGGGCCGGGAGCTGTTTTTT
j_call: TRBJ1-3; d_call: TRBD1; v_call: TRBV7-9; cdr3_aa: CASSSPGQTFTGNTIYF; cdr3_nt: TGTGCCAGCAGCTCGCCGGGACAGACATTTACTGGAAACACCATATATTTT
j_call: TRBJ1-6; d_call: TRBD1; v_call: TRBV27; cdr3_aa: CASSDRAGSPLHF; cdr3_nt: TGTGCCAGCAGTGACAGGGCTGGCTCACCCCTCCACTTT
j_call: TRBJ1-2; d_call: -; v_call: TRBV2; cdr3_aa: CASSEAWSRGYGYTF; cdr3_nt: TGTGCCAGCAGTGAAGCTTGGAGTCGGGGCTATGGCTACACCTTC
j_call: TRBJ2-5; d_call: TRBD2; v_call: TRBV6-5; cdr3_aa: CASSPTSGGGETQYF; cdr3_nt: TGTGCCAGCAGCCCGACTAGCGGGGGGGGTGAGACCCAGTACTTC
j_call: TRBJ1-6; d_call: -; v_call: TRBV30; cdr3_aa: CAQMGHANSPLHF; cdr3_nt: TGTGCCCAAATGGGCCACGCTAATTCACCCCTCCACTTT
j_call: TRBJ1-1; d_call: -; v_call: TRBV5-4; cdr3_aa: CASSLLTETEAFF; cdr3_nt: TGTGCCAGCAGCTTGTTGACGGAGACTGAAGCTTTCTTT
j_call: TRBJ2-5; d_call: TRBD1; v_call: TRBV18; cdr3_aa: CASSPRFVQGQSQETQYF; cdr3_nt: TGTGCCAGCTCACCAAGATTTGTACAGGGACAGTCCCAAGAGACCCAGTACTTC
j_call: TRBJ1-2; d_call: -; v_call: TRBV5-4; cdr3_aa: CASSLYSLLNYGYTF; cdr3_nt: TGTGCCAGCAGCTTGTATAGCCTACTCAACTATGGCTACACCTTC
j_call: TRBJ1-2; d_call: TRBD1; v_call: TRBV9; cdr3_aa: CASSVRTGVGYTF; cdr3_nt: TGTGCCAGCAGCGTCAGGACAGGGGTTGGCTACACCTTC
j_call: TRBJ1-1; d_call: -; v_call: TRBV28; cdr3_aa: CASSAWTVMNTEAFF; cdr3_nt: TGTGCCAGCAGTGCCTGGACGGTAATGAACACTGAAGCTTTCTTT
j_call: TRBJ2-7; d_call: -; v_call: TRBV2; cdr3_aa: CASSERDKSFYEQYF; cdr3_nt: TGTGCCAGCAGTGAAAGGGACAAATCGTTCTACGAGCAGTACTTC